The 3 T cell receptor beta chains presented below share a single source sample, sequenced in a study of radiotherapy plus CTLA-4 blockade in lung cancer. Using immunoSEQ multiplex PCR, the repertoire was profiled, and TCRdb retains in-frame clones only, with some absent. The sample records more than 75,000 clones, around 72% being singletons. Here the sequenced sample was peripheral blood, taken from a patient treated with radiotherapy plus ipilimumab. Receptor source: a human donor with non-small cell lung cancer that progressed on radiotherapy plus ipilimumab.

This clone appeared once. The chain couples TRBV6-5 to TRBJ1-1; TRBD1 agrees at 12 bases. The CDR3 runs 15 residues. Germline-derived CDR1 and CDR2 are MNHEY and SVGAGI. Trimming at V came to 10 bases and at J to 4 bases, leaving 10 bases not matched to a gene. The CDR3 loop is CATWDRGPGGTEAFF. The CDR3 DNA reads TGTGCCACCTGGGACAGGGGGCCAGGGGGCACTGAAGCTTTCTTT.

CDR3 amino acids: CASSWNPGYNEAFF. In DNA form, the CDR3 reads TGTGCCAGCAGCTGGAATCCAGGGTACAATGAAGCTTTCTTT. This sequence joins TRBV5-6 and TRBJ1-1; the D gene is possibly TRBD1 (5 bases). CDR1 is SGHDT and CDR2 is YYEEEE in the germline V gene. The CDR3 totals 14 residues. V was clipped by 3 bases and J by 7 bases, with 16 bases between them.

The chain is built from TRBV28 and TRBJ2-1; 11 bases fit TRBD1. CDR3 length equals 14 residues. V was pared by 8 bases and J by 5 bases, with 5 bases of the junction left unmatched. Germline V CDR1 and CDR2: MDHEN, SYDVKM. CDR3 residues: CASAGQGEHNEQFF. The CDR3 coding sequence is TGTGCCAGCGCGGGACAGGGGGAACACAATGAGCAGTTCTTC.